The rows below give T cell receptor beta chains drawn from one sample of a study of T cell responses to AZD1222 COVID-19 vaccine. The assay was immunoSEQ multiplex PCR, and TCRdb's table has in-frame clones only and misses some. The sample includes tens of thousands of clones, around 90% of them seen just once. This sample comprised peripheral blood, obtained on day 0 of AZD1222 vaccination. Receptor source: an adult in good health. Each CDR3 is given with its conserved first and last residue. The size entry is marked missing in some rows and otherwise reads once, few, many or a size class.

CDR3 protein	clone size	J gene	V gene
CASSLGGVREQYF	once	TRBJ2-7	TRBV5-1
CASSFGPNTGELFF	-	TRBJ2-2	TRBV11-3
CASSQVGQGIMNTEAFF	-	TRBJ1-1	TRBV4-3
CASSESRGVSLVYSNQPQHF	-	TRBJ1-5	TRBV2
CASSSPDRNGGNTIYF	-	TRBJ1-3	TRBV6-5
CASSLVEDQPQHF	-	TRBJ1-5	TRBV12-3/TRBV12-4
CASSTLPGQTSSGNTIYF	-	TRBJ1-3	TRBV19
CASSSTGGGRTGELFF	-	TRBJ2-2	TRBV6-2/TRBV6-3
CASSPSPGDGYTF	-	TRBJ1-2	TRBV3-1/TRBV3-2
CASRTGSPDTQYF	-	TRBJ2-3	TRBV12-3/TRBV12-4
CASSQDPNRANTGELFF	-	TRBJ2-2	TRBV3-1/TRBV3-2
CASSPEALRYGYTF	once	TRBJ1-2	TRBV18
CASSSTGRGNEQFF	-	TRBJ2-1	TRBV6-2/TRBV6-3
CASSTQTIFWNYGYTF	-	TRBJ1-2	TRBV19
CASSQGYEQYF	-	TRBJ2-7	TRBV19
CASSPSTGTGNTIYF	-	TRBJ1-3	TRBV18
CASSPQGRWAGRELFF	-	TRBJ2-2	TRBV4-3
CASSQAWSGDRANYGYTF	-	TRBJ1-2	TRBV4-1
CASGTAGGAAGANVLTF	-	TRBJ2-6	TRBV9
CASSDSQGAKGYTF	-	TRBJ1-2	TRBV6-4
CASSHPDGSSGGGTSYEQYF	-	TRBJ2-7	TRBV3-1/TRBV3-2
CASSPRGGNFYEQYF	-	TRBJ2-7	TRBV7-9